This T cell receptor beta chain was captured by sequencing in a study of CD8+CD57+ T cells in acquired aplastic anemia (dated by TCRdb to the late 2010s). With regard to the full study: Extracted DNA from sorted CD4+ and CD8+ cells averaged around 3.3 ug, ranging from roughly 0.2 to 30 ug. Healthy donor samples averaged roughly 9.9 million reads for CD4+ and 11.0 million for CD8+ cells.

Concerning this clonotype: Its antigen is unknown. There are no base qualities to consult, and no much larger clone falls within one base.

TCR beta VDJ combination and CDR3 sequence profiling used genomic DNA as the template. An Illumina HiSeq 2000 was used for TCR repertoire sequencing. Per the original workflow: Repertoires were assessed using TRBV/TRBJ rearrangement plots, CDR3 size and DJ length profiles, and Simpson's diversity index. The immunodominant clone was defined as the most abundant DNA sequence in deep sequencing data. CDR3 amino acid sequences were checked for sharing across subjects and were also compared against the VDJdb database and published repertoires. TCRdb trimmed the raw reads at Q25, called clones with MiXCR and kept productive beta chains. Rows merge per CDR3 protein into single entries with the most common DNA and genes. Here the V and J calls rest on TCRdb's processing, not on the authors' analysis. For this sample the table gives about 180,000 distinct CDR3 sequences, of which under 55% were detected only once. 2.5% to 3.5% of the sample lies in the top ten.

Beyond this particular receptor, the publication reports: Between patients and healthy controls, no significant difference in CD8+ Simpson's diversity was found (P=0.060). Roughly 30 CD8+ CDR3 sequences were found to be shared between patients and controls, but these sequences appeared to be highly expressed in patients and within the immunodominant clones of the patients.

TCR repertoires of sorted CD4+ and CD8+ blood T cells from severe aplastic anemia patients and healthy subjects were deep-sequenced in the study. Ficoll-Paque density gradient centrifugation was used to isolate peripheral blood mononuclear cells. CD4+ and CD8+ T cells were sorted by FACS or magnetic beads before DNA extraction. This sequence was found in a human donor in good health. Sequenced sample: sorted CD4+, CD8+, or CD8+CD57+ T cells (not recorded which) from PBMCs.

The nucleotide sequence reads TGCGCCAGCTGGGTTGAGGGGGCTGAAGCTTTCTTT. This gives the protein CASWVEGAEAFF. The sequence joins TRBV5-1 to TRBJ1-1, with TRBD1 tentatively as D gene (6 bases match). Trimming at the junction amounts to 7 bases on V and 6 bases on J, and the germline ends lie 13 bases apart. Sequences SGHRS (CDR1) and YFSETQ (CDR2) are obtained from the germline V gene. Measured from the cysteine to the phenylalanine, the CDR3 is 12 residues long. The entry retains the CDR3 DNA only, 36 bases that are in frame from base 1. The entire variable domain, with the stretches around the CDR3 drawn from the reference TRBV5-1 and TRBJ1-1 proteins, is KAGVTQTPRYLIKTRGQQVTLSCSPISGHRSVSWYQQTPGQGLQFLFEYFSETQRNKGNFPGRFSGRQFSNSRSEMNVSTLELGDSALYLCASWVEGAEAFFGQGTRLTVV.